The 5 T cell receptor beta chains listed next were all sequenced from one sample in a study of blood T cell repertoires in COVID-19. Repertoires were generated with immunoSEQ multiplex PCR, while TCRdb's copy carries only in-frame clones and drops some. The sample shows 210,000 or so clones, about 83% of them seen only once. Sequenced input: peripheral blood. The receptor set was obtained from a woman between 70 and 85 years old with active or convalescent COVID-19.

The J gene is TRBJ1-3, the V gene TRBV30; D possibly corresponds to TRBD1 (5 bases). Between the trimmed V and J ends, which lost 8 bases and 0 bases, there was a span of 11 bases. This CDR3 is built from 13 residues. Germline-derived CDR1 and CDR2 are GTSNPN and SVGIG (reference sequence). The chain's CDR3 is CAGQASSGNTIYF. The CDR3 DNA reads TGTGCCGGACAAGCCTCCTCTGGAAACACCATATATTTT.

The chain recombines TRBV27 with TRBJ1-6, with D uncertain. Germline CDR1 is MNHEY and CDR2 is SMNVEV (reference sequence). V was pared by 7 bases and J by 7 bases, with 20 bases between. The CDR3 length is 16 residues. The CDR3 is CASTFREGVRNSPLHF. CDR3 nucleotides: TGTGCCAGCACCTTTAGGGAGGGAGTAAGGAATTCACCCCTCCACTTT.

The V and J genes are TRBV11-3 and TRBJ2-5, with 12 bases matching TRBD2. J gave up 4 bases and V 5 bases, and 5 bases lay outside the gene matches. CDR1 and CDR2 (germline): SGHNT, YENEEA. The CDR3 is 15 amino acids. CDR3 residues: CASSLGLAGSETQYF. DNA for the CDR3: TGTGCCAGCAGCCTCGGACTAGCGGGATCAGAGACCCAGTACTTC.

This chain joins TRBV5-1 and TRBJ2-3; the match to TRBD2 covers 8 bases. The CDR3 extends over 15 amino acids. Germline V gives CDR1 SGHRS, CDR2 YFSETQ. V lost 6 bases, J lost 3 bases, and 9 bases stayed unmatched. CDR3 loop: CASKRAGGFTDTQYF. The CDR3 region has the DNA TGCGCCAGCAAGCGGGCGGGGGGATTTACAGATACGCAGTATTTT.

The chain joins TRBV11-2 to TRBJ2-7, with 10 positions matching TRBD1. The CDR3 runs 16 residues. V was pared by 5 bases and J by 6 bases, with 13 bases of the junction left unmatched. The germline CDR1 and CDR2 sequences are SGHAT and FQNNGV. The CDR3 spells CASSRTGQGSDGEQYF. The CDR3 DNA reads as TGTGCCAGCAGCCGCACGGGACAGGGGTCGGATGGCGAGCAGTACTTC.